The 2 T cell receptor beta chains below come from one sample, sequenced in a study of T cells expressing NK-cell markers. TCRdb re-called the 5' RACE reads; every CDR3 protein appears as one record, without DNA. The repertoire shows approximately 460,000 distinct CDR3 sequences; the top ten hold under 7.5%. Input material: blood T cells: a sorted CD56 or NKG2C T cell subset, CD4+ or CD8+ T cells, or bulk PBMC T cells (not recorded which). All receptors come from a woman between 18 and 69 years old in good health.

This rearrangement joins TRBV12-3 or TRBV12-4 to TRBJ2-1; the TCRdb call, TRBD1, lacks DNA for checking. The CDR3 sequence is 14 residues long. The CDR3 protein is CASRRGAVPNEQFF.

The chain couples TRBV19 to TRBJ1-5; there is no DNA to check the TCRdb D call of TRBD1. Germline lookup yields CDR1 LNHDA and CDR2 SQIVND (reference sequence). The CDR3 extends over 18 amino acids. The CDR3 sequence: CASRKDSIAGYSNQPQHF. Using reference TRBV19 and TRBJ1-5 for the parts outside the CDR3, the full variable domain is DGGITQSPKYLFRKEGQNVTLSCEQNLNHDAMYWYRQDPGQGLRLIYYSQIVNDFQKGDIAEGYSVSREKKESFPLTVTSAQKNPTAFYLCASRKDSIAGYSNQPQHFGDGTRLSIL.